The clone carrying this T cell receptor beta chain occurred many times. What it binds is not known. This entry belongs to a study of blood T cells in healthy people across ages. Study-wide background: For every two T cells, template switching captured about one barcoded beta molecule. General observations from the study: The study could not conclusively compare naive and antigen-experienced cells, given its unsorted PBMCs. Older age went with lower TCR beta diversity per million T cells, in a roughly linear way.

A second PCR of 7 to 11 cycles used a sample-barcoded 5' primer and a J-beta primer mix. TCRdb called the 5' RACE reads again in MiXCR, with one record for every CDR3 protein. Among about 690,000 distinct CDR3 sequences, 40% to 45% were seen once, and the ten largest hold around 30%. The junction had 2 bases not matched to a gene; V was cut back by 5 bases and J by 4 bases. The CDR3 covers 15 residues. Germline CDR1 is SEHNR and CDR2 is FQNEAQ (reference sequence). Researchers isolated at least 7 million PBMCs per sample. J is TRBJ2-3 and V is TRBV7-9, with TRBD2 matching 14 bases. The source is a man aged 80 or over in good health. The specimen was blood. The CDR3 loop is CASSRTSGGPDTQYF. CDR3 nucleotides: TGTGCCAGCAGCCGGACTAGCGGGGGGCCAGATACGCAGTATTTT.